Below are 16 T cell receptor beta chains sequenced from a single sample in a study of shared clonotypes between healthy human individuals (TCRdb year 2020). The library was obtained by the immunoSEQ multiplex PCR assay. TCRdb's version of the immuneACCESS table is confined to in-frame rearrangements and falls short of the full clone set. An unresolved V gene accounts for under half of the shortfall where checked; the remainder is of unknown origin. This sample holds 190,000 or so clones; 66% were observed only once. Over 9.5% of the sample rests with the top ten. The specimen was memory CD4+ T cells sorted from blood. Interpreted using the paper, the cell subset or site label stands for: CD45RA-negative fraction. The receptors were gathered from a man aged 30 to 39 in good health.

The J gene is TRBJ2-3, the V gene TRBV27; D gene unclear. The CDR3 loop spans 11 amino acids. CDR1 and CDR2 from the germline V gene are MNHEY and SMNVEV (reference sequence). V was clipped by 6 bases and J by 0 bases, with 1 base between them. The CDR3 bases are TGTGCCAGCAGAAGCACAGATACGCAGTATTTT. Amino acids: CASRSTDTQYF.

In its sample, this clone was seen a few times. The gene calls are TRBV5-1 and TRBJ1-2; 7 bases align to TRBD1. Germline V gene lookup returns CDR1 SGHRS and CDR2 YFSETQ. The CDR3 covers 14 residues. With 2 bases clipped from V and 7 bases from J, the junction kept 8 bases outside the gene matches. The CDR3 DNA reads TGCGCCAGCAGCTTCGAGGGGGCGAAACGTGGCTACACCTTC. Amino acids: CASSFEGAKRGYTF.

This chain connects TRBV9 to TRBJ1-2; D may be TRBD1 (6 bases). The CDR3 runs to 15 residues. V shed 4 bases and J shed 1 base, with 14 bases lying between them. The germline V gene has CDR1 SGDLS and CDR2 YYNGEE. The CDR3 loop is CASSKTGTGNYGYTF. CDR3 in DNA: TGTGCCAGCAGCAAAACAGGGACGGGTAACTATGGCTACACCTTC.

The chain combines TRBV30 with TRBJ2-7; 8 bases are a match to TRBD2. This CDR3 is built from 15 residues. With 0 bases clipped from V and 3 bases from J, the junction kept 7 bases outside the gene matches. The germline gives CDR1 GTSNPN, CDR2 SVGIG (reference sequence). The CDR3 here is CAWSVFRAGVYEQYF. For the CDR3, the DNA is TGTGCCTGGAGTGTTTTTCGAGCGGGAGTCTACGAGCAGTACTTC. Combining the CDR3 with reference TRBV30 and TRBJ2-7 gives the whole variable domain SQTIHQWPATLVQPVGSPLSLECTVEGTSNPNLYWYRQAAGRGLQLLFYSVGIGQISSEVPQNLSASRPQDRQFILSSKKLLLSDSGFYLCAWSVFRAGVYEQYFGPGTRLTVT.

CDR3 in amino acids: CASSQDDQGPYGYTF. CDR3 nucleotides: TGCGCCAGCAGCCAAGACGATCAGGGGCCATATGGCTACACCTTC. The chain joins TRBV4-1 to TRBJ1-2, with D perhaps TRBD1 (6 bases). CDR3 length: 15 residues. Germline V gene lookup returns CDR1 MGHRA and CDR2 YSYEKL. Trimming removed 0 bases at V and 5 bases at J, with 13 bases between.

CDR3: CASSDEGRTNEKLFF. CDR3 coding DNA: TGTGCCAGCAGTGACGAGGGGAGGACTAATGAAAAACTGTTTTTT. The V gene is TRBV25-1, the J gene TRBJ1-4; D might be TRBD1 (5 bases). V was shortened by 3 bases and J by 2 bases, with 10 bases between the two germline ends. The germline gives CDR1 MGHDK, CDR2 SYGVNS. This CDR3 is built from 15 residues.

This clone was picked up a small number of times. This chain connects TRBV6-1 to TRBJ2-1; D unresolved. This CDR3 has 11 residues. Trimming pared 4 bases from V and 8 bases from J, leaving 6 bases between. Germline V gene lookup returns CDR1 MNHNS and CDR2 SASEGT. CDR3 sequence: CASSVRYEQFF. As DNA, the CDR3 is TGTGCCAGCAGTGTTCGGTATGAGCAGTTCTTC.

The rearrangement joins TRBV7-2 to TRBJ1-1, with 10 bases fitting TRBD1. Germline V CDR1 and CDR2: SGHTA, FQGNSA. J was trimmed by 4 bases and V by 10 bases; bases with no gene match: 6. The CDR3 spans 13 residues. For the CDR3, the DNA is TGTGCCACCGGGACAGGGGTTCTCACTGAAGCTTTCTTT. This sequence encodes CATGTGVLTEAFF.

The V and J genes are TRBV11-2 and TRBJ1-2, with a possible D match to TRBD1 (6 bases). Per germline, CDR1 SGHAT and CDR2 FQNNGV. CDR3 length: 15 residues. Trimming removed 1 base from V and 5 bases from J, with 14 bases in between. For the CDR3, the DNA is TGTGCCAGCAGCTTAGGACAGGCCTCGAGGTATGGCTACACCTTC. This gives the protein CASSLGQASRYGYTF.

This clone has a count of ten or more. This CDR3 reads CASSLRTYTDTQYF. The DNA of the CDR3 is TGCGCCAGCAGCCTACGGACCTACACAGATACGCAGTATTTT. The V call is TRBV5-1, the J call TRBJ2-3; D not certain. V gave up 4 bases and J gave up 2 bases, with 11 bases separating them. The CDR3 is made up of 14 amino acids. In germline, CDR1 is SGHRS, CDR2 YFSETQ.

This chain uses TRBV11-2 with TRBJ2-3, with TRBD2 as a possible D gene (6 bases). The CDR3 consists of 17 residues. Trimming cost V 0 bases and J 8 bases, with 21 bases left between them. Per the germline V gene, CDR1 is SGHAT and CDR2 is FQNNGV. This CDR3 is CASSLDLLGGDRGTQYF. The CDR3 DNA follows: TGTGCCAGCAGCTTAGATCTATTGGGCGGGGATCGGGGTACGCAGTATTTT. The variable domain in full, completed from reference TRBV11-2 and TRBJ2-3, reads EAGVAQSPRYKIIEKRQSVAFWCNPISGHATLYWYQQILGQGPKLLIQFQNNGVVDDSQLPKDRFSAERLKGVDSTLKIQPAKLEDSAVYLCASSLDLLGGDRGTQYFGPGTRLTVL.

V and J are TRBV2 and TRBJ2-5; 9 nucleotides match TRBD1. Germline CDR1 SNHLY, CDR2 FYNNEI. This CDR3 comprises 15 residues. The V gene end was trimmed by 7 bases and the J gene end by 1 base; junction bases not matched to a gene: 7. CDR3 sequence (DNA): TGTGCCAGCAACCGGGGACAGGGCCTCCAAGAGACCCAGTACTTC. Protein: CASNRGQGLQETQYF.

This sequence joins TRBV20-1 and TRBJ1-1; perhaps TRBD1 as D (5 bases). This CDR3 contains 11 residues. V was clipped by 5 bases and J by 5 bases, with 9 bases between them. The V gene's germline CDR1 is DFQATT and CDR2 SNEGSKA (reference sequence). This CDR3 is CSAQRQTEAFF. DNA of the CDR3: TGCAGTGCTCAGAGACAGACTGAAGCTTTCTTT.

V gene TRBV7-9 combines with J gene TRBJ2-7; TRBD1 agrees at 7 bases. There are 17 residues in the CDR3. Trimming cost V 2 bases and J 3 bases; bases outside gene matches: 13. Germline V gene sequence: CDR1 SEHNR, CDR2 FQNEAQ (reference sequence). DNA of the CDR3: TGTGCCAGCAGCTTAAGTTTGAGTACAGGGGCCGACTACGAGCAGTACTTC. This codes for CASSLSLSTGADYEQYF.

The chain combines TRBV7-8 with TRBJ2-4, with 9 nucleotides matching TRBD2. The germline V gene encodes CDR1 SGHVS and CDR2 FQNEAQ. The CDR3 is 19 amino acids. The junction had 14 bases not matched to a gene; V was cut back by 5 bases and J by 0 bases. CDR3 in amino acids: CASSPRGLAGWLAKNIQYF. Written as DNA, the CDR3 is TGTGCCAGCAGCCCTAGGGGGCTAGCGGGATGGCTAGCCAAAAACATTCAGTACTTC.

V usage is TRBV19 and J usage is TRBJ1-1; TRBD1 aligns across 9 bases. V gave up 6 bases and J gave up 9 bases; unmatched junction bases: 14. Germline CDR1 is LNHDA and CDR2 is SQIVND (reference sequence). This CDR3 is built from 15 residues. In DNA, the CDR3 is TGTGCCAGTAGCCCAGAACCCCCGACAGGGGGTAAAGCTTTCTTT. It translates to CASSPEPPTGGKAFF.